This TCR beta chain was recorded in a study of cytomegalovirus exposure and HLA in healthy donors. Findings and limits, study-wide: Later analysis showed TCR association rates varying by HLA locus, highest for DRB1 and lowest for HLA-C. A previous analysis found most TCR beta V segments productive roughly 87% or roughly 30% of the time. Reported performance of the classifier showed diagnosis of cytomegalovirus status with high specificity and sensitivity.

The primer mix had 60 Vbeta and 13 Jbeta primers. Sequencing used immunoSEQ multiplex PCR; TCRdb keeps in-frame clones, though not all of them. The sample holds tens of thousands of clones, roughly four fifths seen once. In regard to this clone: What it binds is not known.

V was cut by 2 bases and J by 8 bases, with 13 bases left in between. Germline assignment: CDR1 MNHEY and CDR2 SVGAGI. The CDR3 sequence is 14 residues long. This chain uses TRBV6-5 with TRBJ2-1, with D possibly matching TRBD2 (5 bases). This TCR was sampled from a man under 40 in good health and CMV-seronegative. The sequencing sample was made of PBMCs. CDR3 DNA: TGTGCCAGCAGTTACCGGGGAATCGGCGATGAGCAGTTCTTC. This codes for CASSYRGIGDEQFF.